This TCR beta chain was recovered during a study of OX40 agonist ivuxolimab in advanced cancers. Across the whole study: Patients received ivuxolimab, an agonistic anti-OX40 (CD134) antibody. Enrollees could have had prior anti-PD-1, anti-PD-L1 or anti-CTLA-4 therapy, which over 35% had received. While on treatment, patients had intravenous ivuxolimab at 0.01 to 10 mg/kg every 2 weeks. General study findings and limits: Near-lowest levels of clonal expansion characterized partial responders at 0.1-3.0 mg/kg.

Points on this clone: Its target is unknown.

Germline CDR1 and CDR2: LGHNA and YNFKEQ. The junction had 10 bases not matched to a gene; V was cut back by 4 bases and J by 7 bases. The CDR3 has 16 residues. Clones were sequenced by immunoSEQ multiplex PCR, and TCRdb holds only the in-frame ones, with some missing. The sample has 96,000 or so clones, 84% seen once. The material sequenced was CD4+ or CD8+ T cells sorted from blood, taken in a trial of the OX40 agonist ivuxolimab. This TCR was sampled from an adult with an advanced solid tumor such as melanoma, head and neck, liver or kidney cancer. This chain uses TRBV4-2 with TRBJ2-1, with 10 bases lining up with TRBD2. The CDR3 coding sequence is TGTGCCAGCAGCCCAACATCTGATAGCGGGGGGAATGAGCAGTTCTTC. It specifies CASSPTSDSGGNEQFF.